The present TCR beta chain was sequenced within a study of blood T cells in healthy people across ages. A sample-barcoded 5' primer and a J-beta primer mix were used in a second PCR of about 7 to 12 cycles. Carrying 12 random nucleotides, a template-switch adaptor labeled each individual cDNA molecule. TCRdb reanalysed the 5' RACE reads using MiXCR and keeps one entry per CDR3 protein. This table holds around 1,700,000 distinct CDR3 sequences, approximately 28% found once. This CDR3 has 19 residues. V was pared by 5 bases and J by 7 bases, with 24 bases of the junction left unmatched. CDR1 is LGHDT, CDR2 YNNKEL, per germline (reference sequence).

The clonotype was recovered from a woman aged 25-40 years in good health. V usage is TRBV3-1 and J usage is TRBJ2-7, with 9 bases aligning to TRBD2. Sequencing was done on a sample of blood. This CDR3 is CASSIRAASGDPPDNEQYF. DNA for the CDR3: TGTGCCAGCAGCATTCGGGCGGCTAGCGGGGACCCACCGGACAATGAGCAGTACTTC.